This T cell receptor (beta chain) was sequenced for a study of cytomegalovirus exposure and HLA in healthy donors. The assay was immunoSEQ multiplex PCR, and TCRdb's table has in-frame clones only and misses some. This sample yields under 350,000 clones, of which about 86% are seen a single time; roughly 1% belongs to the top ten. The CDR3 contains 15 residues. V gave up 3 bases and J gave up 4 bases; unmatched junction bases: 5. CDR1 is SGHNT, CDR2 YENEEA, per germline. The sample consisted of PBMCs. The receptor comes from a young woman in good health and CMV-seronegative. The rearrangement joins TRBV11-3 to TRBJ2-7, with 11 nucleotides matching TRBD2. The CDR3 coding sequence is TGTGCCAGCAGCTTCACTAGCGGGAGAGGGTACGAGCAGTACTTC. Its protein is CASSFTSGRGYEQYF. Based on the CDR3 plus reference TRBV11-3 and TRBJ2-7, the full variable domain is EAGVVQSPRYKIIEKKQPVAFWCNPISGHNTLYWYLQNLGQGPELLIRYENEEAVDDSQLPKDRFSAERLKGVDSTLKIQPAELGDSAVYLCASSFTSGRGYEQYFGPGTRLTVT.